This T cell receptor (beta chain) was found in a study of identical twins. This clonotype showed up just a few times. Healthy Caucasians provided all donations. Template switching, a step in the protocol, added a universal primer site, and cDNA carried unique molecular identifiers. TCRdb processed the 5' RACE reads anew with MiXCR; each CDR3 protein has one entry. The table shows about 810,000 distinct CDR3 sequences, with 9% to 15% occurring only once. These records were also assigned to another study, of yellow fever vaccine responses in identical twins. This second study notes: Twins reportedly showed a vaccine T cell response that seemed partly convergent and partly personalized.

This TCR was recovered from a woman in her late teens or twenties in good health. Sequenced input: PBMCs.

The CDR3 reads CASSLGMAQYF. DNA for the CDR3: TGTGCCAGCAGCCTCGGTATGGCCCAGTACTTC. The chain uses TRBV6-5 and TRBJ2-5; D remains ambiguous. This CDR3 comprises 11 residues. Deletions cut 6 bases from V and 9 bases from J, with 11 bases between. CDR1 is MNHEY and CDR2 is SVGAGI in the germline V gene.